This T cell receptor beta chain is from a study of blood T cell repertoires in COVID-19. About the study: COVID-19 samples from acute and convalescent phases originated in the United States, Italy and Spain.

Clones were sequenced by immunoSEQ multiplex PCR, and TCRdb holds only the in-frame ones, with some missing. The sample yields almost 200,000 clones, 70% to 90% seen once. Trimming cost V 6 bases and J 0 bases, with 12 bases left between them. Germline CDR1 and CDR2: LNHDA and SQIVND (reference sequence). The CDR3 loop spans 16 amino acids. This sequence joins TRBV19 and TRBJ1-6; a possible D gene is TRBD1 (6 bases). The receptor was derived from a woman between 70 and 85 years old with acute or convalescent COVID-19. Sequenced material: peripheral blood. The CDR3 is CASSRGGGSYNSPLHF. In nucleotides, the CDR3 is TGTGCCAGTAGCCGTGGGGGCGGCTCCTATAATTCACCCCTCCACTTT.